This TCR beta chain was observed in a study of cytomegalovirus exposure and HLA in healthy donors. General study points: The authors enumerated some 160 TCR beta chains as linked to cytomegalovirus.

The PCR contained 60 Vbeta and 13 Jbeta primers. Here immunoSEQ multiplex PCR was the method, and the copy in TCRdb shows in-frame clones only, minus some. The table has some 120,000 clones, around 83% seen once; the top ten hold 0.85% to 1.3%. The CDR3 spans 13 residues. CDR1 and CDR2 (germline): LNHDA, SQIVND (reference sequence). The ends were cut back, 10 bases at V and 2 bases at J, with 14 bases in the middle. This clone showed up just once. Its antigen is currently unknown. The gene calls are TRBV19 and TRBJ1-2, with D unclear. This TCR derives from a human donor in good health. The sequencing sample was made of PBMCs. The CDR3 loop is CATTAAANYGYTF. The DNA for the CDR3 is TGTGCCACCACCGCGGCGGCCAACTATGGCTACACCTTC. Variable domain in full (rest from reference TRBV19 and TRBJ1-2): DGGITQSPKYLFRKEGQNVTLSCEQNLNHDAMYWYRQDPGQGLRLIYYSQIVNDFQKGDIAEGYSVSREKKESFPLTVTSAQKNPTAFYLCATTAAANYGYTFGSGTRLTVV.